This entry concerns a single TCR beta chain. The sample is drawn from a study of blood T cell repertoires in COVID-19. Across the whole study: Acute and convalescent COVID-19 samples came from the United States, Italy and Spain. T cells, B-cell-depleted T cells, or PBMCs supplied cDNA or gDNA.

CDR1 is MDHEN and CDR2 is SYDVKM in the germline V gene. This CDR3 contains 13 residues. V was clipped by 7 bases and J by 0 bases, with 9 bases between them. As handled by the study authors: The authors estimated nucleated cell counts from reference gene primer amplification. The method was immunoSEQ multiplex PCR; TCRdb's version includes in-frame clones alone and lacks a portion of them. V and J calls plus clone size are reproduced from that table; the DNA served to infer D and trimming. Among around 100,000 clones listed, about 80% were seen once. The TCR originated in a woman in her 70s with acute or convalescent COVID-19. The genes are TRBV28 and TRBJ1-1; D remains ambiguous. Sequenced input: peripheral blood. Written as DNA, the CDR3 is TGTGCCAGCATCAGGCAGCTGAACACTGAAGCTTTCTTT. Amino acids: CASIRQLNTEAFF.